The entry below gives a single T cell receptor beta chain sequence along with its context. Its antigen is not known. TCRdb passed the reads through MiXCR, listing each CDR3 protein once. The profile covers more than 400,000 distinct CDR3 sequences, with about a quarter appearing a single time and roughly 13% taken by the ten largest. This record comes from a study of T cell repertoires in cytomegalovirus infection. Overall study context: Matching HLA type, along with CMV infection, was indicated by public TCR beta signatures.

Findings and limits, study-wide: Identification of carriers of CMV plus the relevant HLA was performed using cumulative public TCR beta family frequency. Clonotypes of TCR beta that were HLA-C-restricted and CMV-specific dominated the ex vivo response.

The sample comprised PBMCs. The receptor's source is a human donor in good health (CMV status not recorded). Some clones in this sample may be carry-over from other donors' samples.

CDR3 DNA sequence: TGTGCCAGCAGCCAAGAAATGGTTTTGAGCGGGGAGCTGTTTTTT. As protein: CASSQEMVLSGELFF. The chain joins TRBV14 to TRBJ2-2; D is uncertain. CDR1 and CDR2 (germline): SGHDN, FVKESK. The CDR3 totals 15 residues. V gave up 0 bases and J gave up 7 bases, with 12 bases separating them.